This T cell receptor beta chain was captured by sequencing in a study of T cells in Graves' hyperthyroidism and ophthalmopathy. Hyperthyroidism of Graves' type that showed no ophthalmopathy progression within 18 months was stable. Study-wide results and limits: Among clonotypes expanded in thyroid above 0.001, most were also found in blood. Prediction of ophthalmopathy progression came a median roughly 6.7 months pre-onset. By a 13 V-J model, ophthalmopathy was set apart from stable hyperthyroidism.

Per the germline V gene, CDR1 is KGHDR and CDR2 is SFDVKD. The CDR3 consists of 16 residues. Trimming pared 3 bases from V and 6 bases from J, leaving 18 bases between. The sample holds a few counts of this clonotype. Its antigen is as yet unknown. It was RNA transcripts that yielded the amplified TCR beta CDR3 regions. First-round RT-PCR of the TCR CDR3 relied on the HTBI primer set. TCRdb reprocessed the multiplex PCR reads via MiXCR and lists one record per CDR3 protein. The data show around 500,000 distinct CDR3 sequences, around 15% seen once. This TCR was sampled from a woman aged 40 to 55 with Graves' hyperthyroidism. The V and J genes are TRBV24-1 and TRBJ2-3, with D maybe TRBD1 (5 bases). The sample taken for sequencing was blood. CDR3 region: CATSDPQLAGFDTQYF. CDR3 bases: TGTGCCACCAGTGATCCACAACTGGCAGGGTTCGATACGCAGTATTTT.